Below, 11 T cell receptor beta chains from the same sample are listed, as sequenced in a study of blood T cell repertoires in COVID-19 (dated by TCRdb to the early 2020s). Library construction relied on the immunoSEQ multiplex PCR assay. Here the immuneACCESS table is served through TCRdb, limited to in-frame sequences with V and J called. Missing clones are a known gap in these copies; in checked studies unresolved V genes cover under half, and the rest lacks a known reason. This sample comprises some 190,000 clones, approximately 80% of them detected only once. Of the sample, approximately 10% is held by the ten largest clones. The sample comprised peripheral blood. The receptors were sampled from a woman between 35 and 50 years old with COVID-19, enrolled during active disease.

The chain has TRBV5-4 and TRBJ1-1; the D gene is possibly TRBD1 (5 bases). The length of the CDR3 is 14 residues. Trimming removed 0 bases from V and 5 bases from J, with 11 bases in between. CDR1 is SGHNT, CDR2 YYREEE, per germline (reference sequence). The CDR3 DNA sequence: TGTGCCAGCAGCTTGGCGGGGGGGGTGACTGAAGCTTTCTTT. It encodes CASSLAGGVTEAFF.

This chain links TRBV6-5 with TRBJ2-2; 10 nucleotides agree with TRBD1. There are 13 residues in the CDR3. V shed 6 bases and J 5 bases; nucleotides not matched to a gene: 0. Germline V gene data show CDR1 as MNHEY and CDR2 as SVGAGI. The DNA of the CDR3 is TGTGCCAGCAGGGACAGGGGGACCGGGGAGCTGTTTTTT. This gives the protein CASRDRGTGELFF.

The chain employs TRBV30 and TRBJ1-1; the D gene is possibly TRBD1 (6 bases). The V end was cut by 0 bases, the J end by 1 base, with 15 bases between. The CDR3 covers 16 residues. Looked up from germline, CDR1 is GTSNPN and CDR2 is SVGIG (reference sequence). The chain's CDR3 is CAWSVARGLTNTEAFF. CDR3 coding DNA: TGTGCCTGGAGTGTAGCCAGGGGTTTAACGAACACTGAAGCTTTCTTT.

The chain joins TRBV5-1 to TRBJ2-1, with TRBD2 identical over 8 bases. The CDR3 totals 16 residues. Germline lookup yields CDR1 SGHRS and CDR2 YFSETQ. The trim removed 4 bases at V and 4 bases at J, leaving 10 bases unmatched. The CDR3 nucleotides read TGCGCCAGCAGCGCCCAACCGGGACTAGATTACAATGAGCAGTTCTTC. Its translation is CASSAQPGLDYNEQFF.

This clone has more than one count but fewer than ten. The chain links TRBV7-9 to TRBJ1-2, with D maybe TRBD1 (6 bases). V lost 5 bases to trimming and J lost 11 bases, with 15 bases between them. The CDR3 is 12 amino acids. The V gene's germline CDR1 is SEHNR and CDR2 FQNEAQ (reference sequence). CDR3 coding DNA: TGTGCCAGCAGCCCCGCGAGGGGGTCTTACACCTTC. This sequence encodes CASSPARGSYTF.

CDR3 region: CASSLEMAGGYNEQFF. In DNA, the CDR3 is TGCGCCAGCAGCTTGGAAATGGCGGGGGGATACAATGAGCAGTTCTTC. V is TRBV5-1 and J is TRBJ2-1, with 8 positions matching TRBD2. CDR3 length: 16 amino acids. J was trimmed by 4 bases and V by 0 bases; bases with no gene match: 6. Germline loops: CDR1 SGHRS, CDR2 YFSETQ.

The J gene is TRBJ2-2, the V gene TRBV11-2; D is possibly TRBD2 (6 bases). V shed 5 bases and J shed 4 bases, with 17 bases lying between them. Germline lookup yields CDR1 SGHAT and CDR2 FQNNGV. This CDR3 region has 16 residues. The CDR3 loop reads CASSKGGLVGTGELFF. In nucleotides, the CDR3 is TGTGCCAGCAGCAAGGGAGGATTAGTGGGCACCGGGGAGCTGTTTTTT.

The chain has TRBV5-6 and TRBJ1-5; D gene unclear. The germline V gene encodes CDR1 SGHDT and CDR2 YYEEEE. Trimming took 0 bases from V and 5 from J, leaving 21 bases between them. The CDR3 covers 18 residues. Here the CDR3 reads CASSLGGPLPRLDQPQHF. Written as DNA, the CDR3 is TGTGCCAGCAGCTTGGGAGGGCCGCTCCCCCGTCTTGATCAGCCCCAGCATTTT.

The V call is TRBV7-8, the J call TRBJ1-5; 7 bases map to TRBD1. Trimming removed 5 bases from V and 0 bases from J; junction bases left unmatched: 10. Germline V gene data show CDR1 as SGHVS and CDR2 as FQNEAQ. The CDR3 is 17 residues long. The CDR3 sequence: CASSASGTAISNQPQHF. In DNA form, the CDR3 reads TGTGCCAGCAGCGCGTCCGGGACAGCGATTAGCAATCAGCCCCAGCATTTT.

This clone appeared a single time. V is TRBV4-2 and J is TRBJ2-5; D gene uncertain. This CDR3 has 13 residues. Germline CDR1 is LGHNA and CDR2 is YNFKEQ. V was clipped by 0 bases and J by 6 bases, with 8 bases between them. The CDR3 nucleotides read TGTGCCAGCAGCCAAGATCGAGTCCAGACCCAGTACTTC. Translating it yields CASSQDRVQTQYF.

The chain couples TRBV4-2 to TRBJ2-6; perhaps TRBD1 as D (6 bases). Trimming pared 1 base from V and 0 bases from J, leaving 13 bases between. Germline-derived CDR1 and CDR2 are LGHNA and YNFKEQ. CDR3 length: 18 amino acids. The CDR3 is CASSQGGQKGSGANVLTF. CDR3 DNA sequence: TGTGCCAGCAGCCAAGGGGGGCAGAAAGGCTCTGGGGCCAACGTCCTGACTTTC.